This T cell receptor beta chain was found in a study of CD8 T cells in ankylosing spondylitis. This clonotype was counted many times. Its antigen is still unknown. In TCRdb, the 5' RACE reads were re-called with MiXCR into one record per CDR3 protein. The table records over 60,000 distinct CDR3 sequences, roughly 5% of them present only once. General observations from the study: Disease-linked clones proved CD8+ and comparatively uncommon in peripheral blood. Eight highly homologous variants formed a TCR beta motif that appeared characteristic of ankylosing spondylitis blood.

The CDR3 runs 17 residues. This receptor was taken from a male donor with ankylosing spondylitis or in good health (not recorded which). The rearrangement links TRBV12-2 to TRBJ2-1; the DNA was not used to check the table's D call, TRBD2. TRBV12-2 is shown as a pseudogene. Sequencing was carried out using blood, either unsorted or a sorted T cell fraction (not recorded which). The CDR3 region is CASRAVRTQRYYNEQFF. CDR3 DNA: TGTGCAAGTCGCGCCGTGAGGACCCAACGCTACTACAATGAGCAGTTCTTC.